The 24 T cell receptor beta chains presented below share a single source sample, sequenced in a study of cytomegalovirus exposure and HLA in healthy donors. Sequencing used immunoSEQ multiplex PCR; TCRdb keeps in-frame clones, though not all of them. The sample carries fewer than 250,000 clones, around 87% recorded once. The source material was PBMCs. These receptors were taken from a man aged 18 to 35 in good health and CMV-seronegative.

The rearrangement links TRBV5-1 to TRBJ2-3; 8 bases are a match to TRBD1. In germline, CDR1 is SGHRS, CDR2 YFSETQ. This CDR3 is 14 amino acids long. J was trimmed by 5 bases and V by 7 bases; bases with no gene match: 9. The CDR3 DNA sequence: TGCGCCAGCGCCTTCGGGACAGGTCAAGATACGCAGTATTTT. Its translation is CASAFGTGQDTQYF.

The rearrangement links TRBV30 to TRBJ2-2; D gene uncertain. In germline, CDR1 is GTSNPN, CDR2 SVGIG (reference sequence). The CDR3 has 11 amino acids. Trimming stripped 6 bases from V and 6 bases from J, with 8 bases between. CDR3 sequence (DNA): TGTGCCTGTCCTGGCCCCGGGGAGCTGTTTTTT. It translates to CACPGPGELFF.

The genes are TRBV5-1 and TRBJ2-1; TRBD2 aligns across 9 bases. The CDR3 consists of 15 residues. Germline V gene data show CDR1 as SGHRS and CDR2 as YFSETQ. Trimming at V came to 3 bases and at J to 6 bases, leaving 7 bases not matched to a gene. The CDR3 DNA sequence: TGCGCCAGCAGCTATATAGCGGGAGAAATCAATGAGCAGTTCTTC. Translated: CASSYIAGEINEQFF.

V gene TRBV9 combines with J gene TRBJ2-1; 8 nucleotides align to TRBD2. The CDR3 length is 16 residues. J lost 0 bases, V lost 5 bases, and 7 bases had no gene match. Per germline, CDR1 SGDLS and CDR2 YYNGEE. DNA of the CDR3: TGTGCCAGCAGTGCAACCACTAGCGGCTCCTACAATGAGCAGTTCTTC. This sequence encodes CASSATTSGSYNEQFF.

This rearrangement joins TRBV28 to TRBJ1-6, with D unclear. Trimming pared 6 bases from V and 4 bases from J, leaving 13 bases between. The germline V gene encodes CDR1 MDHEN and CDR2 SYDVKM. The CDR3 runs to 15 residues. This CDR3 reads CASRLTGRYNSPLHF. The CDR3 DNA reads TGTGCCAGCAGACTCACGGGAAGATATAATTCACCCCTCCACTTT.

CDR3 protein: CASSSAGSSQYTQYF. Written as DNA, the CDR3 is TGTGCCAGTAGTTCCGCGGGGTCCTCCCAATATACGCAGTATTTT. The chain couples TRBV19 to TRBJ2-3; tentative D call: TRBD2 (6 bases). The length of the CDR3 is 15 residues. The V end lost 5 bases, the J end lost 7 bases, and 19 bases lay between the germline ends. Germline V gene data show CDR1 as LNHDA and CDR2 as SQIVND (reference sequence).

This chain uses TRBV11-2 with TRBJ2-2, with 7 positions matching TRBD2. The CDR3 is 15 amino acids. Germline V gene sequence: CDR1 SGHAT, CDR2 FQNNGV. J lost 9 bases, V lost 1 base, and 8 bases had no gene match. The CDR3 is CASSLGWSGIWELFF. Written as DNA, the CDR3 is TGTGCCAGCAGCTTAGGCTGGAGCGGGATCTGGGAGCTGTTTTTT.

This clone came up a few times. This chain connects TRBV11-2 to TRBJ2-1, with 7 bases that match TRBD1. Trimming at V came to 0 bases and at J to 9 bases, leaving 5 bases not matched to a gene. Germline V gene sequence: CDR1 SGHAT, CDR2 FQNNGV. This CDR3 comprises 14 residues. The CDR3 DNA is TGTGCCAGCAGCTTAGACCTACAGGGGCTTGAGCAGTTCTTC. Its translation: CASSLDLQGLEQFF.

J is TRBJ2-3 and V is TRBV9; TRBD2 agrees at 10 bases. V gave up 3 bases and J gave up 3 bases; unmatched junction bases: 7. The CDR3 has 16 amino acids. CDR1 and CDR2 from the germline V gene are SGDLS and YYNGEE. The CDR3 sequence: CASSALAGMGTDTQYF. For the CDR3, the DNA is TGTGCCAGCAGCGCACTAGCGGGAATGGGGACAGATACGCAGTATTTT.

V and J are TRBV6-6 and TRBJ1-5; D is possibly TRBD1 (6 bases). The CDR3 length is 13 residues. The V gene's germline CDR1 is MNHNY and CDR2 SVGAGI (reference sequence). The germline V and J ends were trimmed by 6 bases and 4 bases, with 10 bases remaining between them. The DNA of the CDR3 is TGTGCCAGCAGCCAACAGGGTAATCAGCCCCAGCATTTT. Its translation is CASSQQGNQPQHF.

The chain combines TRBV6-5 with TRBJ2-7; 14 bases map to TRBD2. The CDR3 totals 15 residues. V gave up 7 bases and J gave up 7 bases; unmatched junction bases: 9. Germline-derived CDR1 and CDR2 are MNHEY and SVGAGI. The DNA for the CDR3 is TGTGCCAGCACCCAGACTAGCGGGGGGGCGAGGGAGCAGTACTTC. It specifies CASTQTSGGAREQYF.

V gene TRBV7-2 combines with J gene TRBJ2-5; 9 positions match TRBD2. Per germline, CDR1 SGHTA and CDR2 FQGNSA. The length of the CDR3 is 15 residues. J gave up 1 base and V 6 bases, and 6 bases lay outside the gene matches. The CDR3 protein is CASSSGGGAQETQYF. Written as DNA, the CDR3 is TGTGCCAGCAGTTCGGGCGGGGGGGCCCAAGAGACCCAGTACTTC.

This sequence joins TRBV6-5 and TRBJ2-7, with TRBD1 matching over 7 bases. Per germline, CDR1 MNHEY and CDR2 SVGAGI. The trim removed 4 bases at V and 6 bases at J, leaving 9 bases unmatched. This CDR3 is built from 14 residues. As DNA, the CDR3 is TGTGCCAGCAGTTTCCTTACAGGGGAGTCCGAGCAGTACTTC. It is translated as CASSFLTGESEQYF.

The J gene is TRBJ1-2, the V gene TRBV5-1, with 7 bases aligning to TRBD1. The V gene's germline CDR1 is SGHRS and CDR2 YFSETQ. The CDR3 runs 14 residues. The V segment lost 2 bases and the J segment 7 bases; nucleotides outside the gene matches: 8. CDR3 nucleotides: TGCGCCAGCAGCTTCGACTCAGGGGGAGGTGGCTACACCTTC. It encodes CASSFDSGGGGYTF.

The chain employs TRBV6-5 and TRBJ2-3; D possibly corresponds to TRBD1 (6 bases). CDR1 is MNHEY, CDR2 SVGAGI, per germline. There are 14 residues in the CDR3. The germline V and J ends were trimmed by 4 bases and 1 base, with 9 bases remaining between them. The CDR3, as DNA: TGTGCCAGCAGTTCTACAGGGCGCACAGATACGCAGTATTTT. This encodes CASSSTGRTDTQYF.

Worth noting for this clone: Other DNA sequences within the sample encode an identical CDR3. The rearrangement joins TRBV28 to TRBJ1-2, with 7 bases identical to TRBD1. Per the germline V gene, CDR1 is MDHEN and CDR2 is SYDVKM. The V segment lost 5 bases and the J segment 3 bases; nucleotides outside the gene matches: 3. The CDR3 is 13 residues long. The CDR3 DNA follows: TGTGCCAGCAGTCTCGGGACAGACTATGGCTACACCTTC. Its protein is CASSLGTDYGYTF.

The V and J genes are TRBV5-6 and TRBJ2-1; 7 bases match TRBD2. Unmatched junction bases numbered 9, after V lost 7 bases and J lost 8 bases. The CDR3 covers 13 residues. Germline V gene lookup returns CDR1 SGHDT and CDR2 YYEEEE. The CDR3 DNA follows: TGTGCCAGCCTCTGGCGGGAGCGGGATGAGCAGTTCTTC. This encodes CASLWRERDEQFF.

The chain uses TRBV2 and TRBJ1-4; possible D gene TRBD1, 5 bases. Germline loops: CDR1 SNHLY, CDR2 FYNNEI. The CDR3 loop spans 17 amino acids. Trimming left V 3 bases short and J 0 bases short, with 14 bases between. Here the CDR3 reads CASSDRAPFATNEKLFF. CDR3 coding DNA: TGTGCCAGCAGTGACAGGGCACCCTTTGCAACTAATGAAAAACTGTTTTTT.

The chain recombines TRBV7-2 with TRBJ2-1; a weak D match, TRBD2 (6 bases). There are 13 residues in the CDR3. Germline loops: CDR1 SGHTA, CDR2 FQGNSA. V was trimmed by 0 bases and J by 9 bases, leaving 9 bases between them. CDR3 loop: CASSLALEGEQFF. The CDR3 DNA follows: TGTGCCAGCAGCTTAGCGTTGGAGGGTGAGCAGTTCTTC.

The genes are TRBV18 and TRBJ1-6, with D possibly matching TRBD1 (6 bases). The germline V and J ends were trimmed by 1 base and 14 bases, with 18 bases remaining between them. CDR1 and CDR2 (germline): KGHSH, LQKENI. CDR3 length: 15 amino acids. The CDR3 DNA reads as TGTGCCAGCTCACCACTGGACAGCCCAGGGGTGACCCTCCACTTT. Protein: CASSPLDSPGVTLHF.

The chain joins TRBV5-4 to TRBJ2-2, with a tentative D call TRBD1 (6 bases). Trimming stripped 3 bases from V and 5 bases from J, with 17 bases between. Looked up from germline, CDR1 is SGHNT and CDR2 is YYREEE (reference sequence). This CDR3 has 16 amino acids. The CDR3 spells CASSSETGSGTGELFF. CDR3 coding DNA: TGTGCCAGCAGCTCGGAAACAGGGTCGGGGACCGGGGAGCTGTTTTTT.

The chain employs TRBV11-2 and TRBJ2-1; the match to TRBD2 covers 9 bases. CDR1 is SGHAT, CDR2 FQNNGV, per germline. V shed 8 bases and J 6 bases; nucleotides not matched to a gene: 11. CDR3 length: 15 amino acids. This CDR3 is CASGVTAGGANEQFF. DNA for the CDR3: TGTGCCAGCGGAGTTACGGCGGGAGGGGCCAATGAGCAGTTCTTC.

V is TRBV11-2 and J is TRBJ2-3; a weak D match, TRBD1 (8 bases). Germline assignment: CDR1 SGHAT and CDR2 FQNNGV. This CDR3 region has 14 residues. Trimming took off 5 bases at V and 4 bases at J, with 13 bases between the two ends. The CDR3 reads CASSPTGGADTQYF. The DNA for the CDR3 is TGTGCCAGCAGCCCTACAGGGGGGGCAGATACGCAGTATTTT.

This chain connects TRBV6-1 to TRBJ2-3, with TRBD2 matching 13 bases. The germline CDR1 and CDR2 sequences are MNHNS and SASEGT. The CDR3 is made up of 16 amino acids. V was clipped by 4 bases and J by 4 bases; unmatched bases: 5. CDR3 coding DNA: TGTGCCAGCAGTGTACTAGCGGGGGGGCGTCCAGATACGCAGTATTTT. The encoded protein is CASSVLAGGRPDTQYF.